The entry below gives a single T cell receptor (beta chain) sequence along with its context. Under the authors' procedure: Amplification with reference gene primers provided the estimates of nucleated cell counts. Sequenced by immunoSEQ multiplex PCR; TCRdb stores in-frame clones only, minus some. V and J calls and clone size are those listed in that table; D and trimming were worked out from the DNA. The repertoire has some 43,000 clones, around 87% of them found once; the top ten carry about 4.7%. J lost 0 bases, V lost 6 bases, and 10 bases had no gene match. The CDR3 extends over 16 amino acids. The germline gives CDR1 MNHNS, CDR2 SASEGT. The data are from a study of blood T cell repertoires in COVID-19. Overall study: The samples span acute and convalescent COVID-19 from the United States, Italy and Spain. PBMCs, B-cell-depleted T cells, or T cells were the source of the cDNA or gDNA that made up the material.

This chain links TRBV6-1 with TRBJ2-7; 8 bases line up with TRBD1. This TCR was recovered from a human donor in a cohort sampled during active COVID-19. Sample: peripheral blood. CDR3: CASREMTGASSYEQYF. CDR3 bases: TGTGCCAGCAGAGAAATGACAGGGGCCTCCTCCTACGAGCAGTACTTC.